This T cell receptor (beta chain) derives from a study of blood T cell repertoires in COVID-19. Study-level background: The United States, Italy and Spain were the sources of the acute and convalescent COVID-19 samples. Sources were T cells, B-cell-depleted T cells, or PBMCs; the material itself was cDNA or gDNA.

The CDR3 totals 16 residues. Trimming cost V 3 bases and J 5 bases, with 19 bases left between them. CDR1 KGHSH and CDR2 LQKENI come from the germline V gene. As handled by the study authors: Scientists estimated how many nucleated cells there were by amplifying reference gene primers. TCRdb's copy holds only in-frame clones and misses some; the assay was immunoSEQ multiplex PCR. V, J and clone size were drawn from that table, and D and trimming were deduced from the DNA. The data show hundreds of thousands of clones, with approximately 90% seen just once and roughly 6.2% held by the top ten. The rearrangement uses TRBV18 and TRBJ1-1; a possible D gene is TRBD1 (6 bases). The TCR originated in a man in his 60s who had recovered from COVID-19. Sequenced sample: peripheral blood. CDR3 DNA: TGTGCCAGCTCACCGACCGGGACACAGCCCGGGACTGAAGCTTTCTTT. Translating it yields CASSPTGTQPGTEAFF.